The 23 T cell receptor beta chains below all came from one sample that was sequenced in a study of coeliac disease. Using immunoSEQ multiplex PCR, the repertoire was profiled, and TCRdb retains in-frame clones only, with some absent. Of 1,300 or so clones listed, approximately 86% are singletons. Material: lymphocytes from the gut lamina propria. These receptors were taken from a woman in her late teens or twenties with active celiac disease.

The gene calls are TRBV25-1 and TRBJ2-6; D not certain. Germline CDR1 is MGHDK and CDR2 is SYGVNS. The CDR3 is made up of 15 amino acids. V lost 3 bases and J 1 base, leaving 7 bases between the germline ends. In nucleotides, the CDR3 is TGTGCCAGCAGTGATACCGGGTCTGGGGCCAACGTCCTGACTTTC. This gives the protein CASSDTGSGANVLTF.

The V gene is TRBV5-1, the J gene TRBJ1-1; tentatively, D is TRBD1 (6 bases). Germline loops: CDR1 SGHRS, CDR2 YFSETQ. The CDR3 extends over 15 amino acids. V was clipped by 0 bases and J by 0 bases, with 9 bases between them. The CDR3 spells CASSLDGDMNTEAFF. CDR3 in DNA: TGCGCCAGCAGCTTGGACGGGGACATGAACACTGAAGCTTTCTTT. Full variable domain (rest looked up from reference TRBV5-1 and TRBJ1-1): KAGVTQTPRYLIKTRGQQVTLSCSPISGHRSVSWYQQTPGQGLQFLFEYFSETQRNKGNFPGRFSGRQFSNSRSEMNVSTLELGDSALYLCASSLDGDMNTEAFFGQGTRLTVV.

The chain recombines TRBV6-5 with TRBJ2-7, with D possibly matching TRBD1 (6 bases). The CDR3 runs 13 residues. The germline V and J ends were trimmed by 4 bases and 5 bases, with 12 bases remaining between them. Germline values: CDR1 MNHEY, CDR2 SVGAGI. The CDR3 protein is CASSLQGLHEQYF. CDR3 coding DNA: TGTGCCAGCAGTTTGCAGGGGCTCCACGAGCAGTACTTC.

The chain combines TRBV6-1 with TRBJ1-3, with unresolved D. Trimming took off 2 bases at V and 2 bases at J, with 16 bases between the two ends. The length of the CDR3 is 17 residues. Germline CDR1 and CDR2: MNHNS and SASEGT. The CDR3 region is CASSEYPRGGPGNTIYF. CDR3 coding DNA: TGTGCCAGCAGTGAATACCCGCGAGGCGGCCCTGGAAACACCATATATTTT.

The J gene is TRBJ2-2, the V gene TRBV28, with D tentatively TRBD1 (8 bases). CDR1 is MDHEN, CDR2 SYDVKM, per germline. The CDR3 consists of 18 residues. V was shortened by 3 bases and J by 1 base, with 18 bases between the two germline ends. Written as DNA, the CDR3 is TGTGCCAGCAGTTTGGCGATGGGGGGGACAGGGAACACCGGGGAGCTGTTTTTT. This encodes CASSLAMGGTGNTGELFF.

This clone was counted once. The rearrangement links TRBV9 to TRBJ1-2; the D gene is possibly TRBD1 (6 bases). Looked up from germline, CDR1 is SGDLS and CDR2 is YYNGEE. With 3 bases removed from V and 3 bases from J, the gap between germline ends came to 15 bases. The CDR3 is 15 residues long. CDR3 DNA sequence: TGTGCCAGCAGCGCCTCACAGGGACCCTACTATGGCTACACCTTC. Amino acids: CASSASQGPYYGYTF.

The chain recombines TRBV19 with TRBJ1-1; tentatively, D is TRBD1 (6 bases). Germline V CDR1 and CDR2: LNHDA, SQIVND (reference sequence). With 2 bases removed from V and 1 base from J, the gap between germline ends came to 17 bases. This CDR3 is built from 17 residues. Here the CDR3 reads CASSILGAVGRNTEAFF. DNA for the CDR3: TGTGCCAGTAGTATACTGGGGGCGGTGGGGCGGAACACTGAAGCTTTCTTT. The full variable domain, completed using reference TRBV19 and TRBJ1-1, is DGGITQSPKYLFRKEGQNVTLSCEQNLNHDAMYWYRQDPGQGLRLIYYSQIVNDFQKGDIAEGYSVSREKKESFPLTVTSAQKNPTAFYLCASSILGAVGRNTEAFFGQGTRLTVV.

The chain is built from TRBV10-1 and TRBJ2-5, with D maybe TRBD2 (5 bases). CDR1 and CDR2 (germline): WNHNN, SYGVQD (reference sequence). Trimming left V 7 bases short and J 2 bases short, with 20 bases between. The CDR3 has 16 amino acids. The CDR3 coding sequence is TGCGCCAGCATCCGAAGACCCCGGGGTCAACAAGAGACCCAGTACTTC. Protein product: CASIRRPRGQQETQYF.

The chain uses TRBV5-4 and TRBJ2-5; 10 bases map to TRBD2. Germline values: CDR1 SGHNT, CDR2 YYREEE (reference sequence). The CDR3 is made up of 19 amino acids. The ends lost 3 bases at V and 5 bases at J; junction bases unmatched: 19. CDR3 residues: CASSSRPLSGGASTETQYF. CDR3 DNA sequence: TGTGCCAGCAGCTCTAGACCTCTCAGCGGGGGGGCCTCTACGGAGACCCAGTACTTC.

The CDR3 DNA reads as TGTGCCAGCAGTCCCTCTGGTGGAGATGAAGCTTTCTTT. As protein: CASSPSGGDEAFF. V usage is TRBV28 and J usage is TRBJ1-1; D not resolved. The ends were cut back, 5 bases at V and 7 bases at J, with 14 bases in the middle. The CDR3 loop spans 13 amino acids. Germline assignment: CDR1 MDHEN and CDR2 SYDVKM. Full variable domain (outside the CDR3, taken from reference TRBV28 and TRBJ1-1): DVKVTQSSRYLVKRTGEKVFLECVQDMDHENMFWYRQDPGLGLRLIYFSYDVKMKEKGDIPEGYSVSREKKERFSLILESASTNQTSMYLCASSPSGGDEAFFGQGTRLTVV.

J is TRBJ1-6 and V is TRBV7-3, with unresolved D. Per the germline V gene, CDR1 is SGHTA and CDR2 is FQGTGA. This CDR3 has 13 amino acids. V lost 5 bases and J 6 bases, leaving 8 bases between the germline ends. The CDR3 DNA is TGTGCCAGCAGCGAGACTATTAATTCACCCCTCCACTTT. This gives the protein CASSETINSPLHF. The whole variable domain, remainder taken from reference TRBV7-3 and TRBJ1-6, is GAGVSQTPSNKVTEKGKYVELRCDPISGHTALYWYRQSLGQGPEFLIYFQGTGAADDSGLPNDRFFAVRPEGSVSTLKIQRTERGDSAVYLCASSETINSPLHFGNGTRLTVT.

The chain is built from TRBV28 and TRBJ2-5; 10 bases fit TRBD2. CDR3 length equals 18 residues. V shed 6 bases and J 0 bases; nucleotides not matched to a gene: 13. Looked up from germline, CDR1 is MDHEN and CDR2 is SYDVKM. The CDR3 sequence: CASSPTGTSDTYQETQYF. The DNA for the CDR3 is TGTGCCAGCAGCCCGACCGGGACTAGCGACACGTACCAAGAGACCCAGTACTTC. The whole variable domain, filled in from reference TRBV28 and TRBJ2-5, reads DVKVTQSSRYLVKRTGEKVFLECVQDMDHENMFWYRQDPGLGLRLIYFSYDVKMKEKGDIPEGYSVSREKKERFSLILESASTNQTSMYLCASSPTGTSDTYQETQYFGPGTRLLVL.

The gene calls are TRBV10-2 and TRBJ2-1, with D uncertain. The CDR3 spans 12 residues. The germline V gene has CDR1 WSHSY and CDR2 SAAADI. Between the trimmed V and J ends, which lost 10 bases and 3 bases, there was a span of 10 bases. The CDR3 DNA reads TGCGCCACCGAGACTTTCTACAATGAGCAGTTCTTC. Amino acids: CATETFYNEQFF.

The CDR3 loop reads CSATPGGDPSEEQYF. The DNA of the CDR3 is TGCAGCGCAACCCCAGGGGGCGACCCATCGGAAGAGCAGTACTTC. The chain employs TRBV29-1 and TRBJ2-7, with 8 bases that match TRBD1. The CDR3 is 15 amino acids. Germline V gene data show CDR1 as SQVTM and CDR2 as ANQGSEA. The junction had 18 bases not matched to a gene; V was cut back by 7 bases and J by 7 bases.

J is TRBJ2-2 and V is TRBV19; 11 nucleotides align to TRBD2. The V gene's germline CDR1 is LNHDA and CDR2 SQIVND (reference sequence). This CDR3 spans 16 amino acids. The V gene end was trimmed by 5 bases and the J gene end by 7 bases; junction bases not matched to a gene: 9. The CDR3 loop reads CASSGLAGGRDGELFF. DNA for the CDR3: TGTGCCAGTAGTGGGCTAGCGGGGGGCCGGGACGGGGAGCTGTTTTTT.

The genes are TRBV5-1 and TRBJ1-3, with 7 nucleotides matching TRBD1. The CDR3 contains 17 residues. CDR1 SGHRS and CDR2 YFSETQ come from the germline V gene. With V trimmed by 1 base and J by 0 bases, 7 bases remained unmatched. Here the CDR3 reads CASSLSPQGDSGNTIYF. CDR3 bases: TGCGCCAGCAGCTTGTCCCCCCAGGGGGACTCTGGAAACACCATATATTTT.

This clone turned up a few times. The chain carries TRBV5-4 and TRBJ1-2; D not certain. V lost 0 bases, J lost 7 bases, and 13 bases lay in between. Germline V gene sequence: CDR1 SGHNT, CDR2 YYREEE (reference sequence). The CDR3 contains 14 residues. CDR3 coding DNA: TGTGCCAGCAGCTTGGGAGGATTCGGAGGTGGCTACACCTTC. Translation: CASSLGGFGGGYTF.

The rearrangement links TRBV25-1 to TRBJ2-3, with TRBD2 matching 9 bases. J lost 0 bases, V lost 4 bases, and 5 bases had no gene match. The CDR3 length is 16 residues. CDR1 is MGHDK, CDR2 SYGVNS, per germline. The CDR3 is CASSVQGLASTDTQYF. The DNA of the CDR3 is TGTGCCAGCAGTGTTCAGGGACTAGCTAGCACAGATACGCAGTATTTT.

The chain carries TRBV9 and TRBJ2-1, with 8 bases that match TRBD1. Germline V gene data show CDR1 as SGDLS and CDR2 as YYNGEE. CDR3 size: 15 residues. The ends lost 5 bases at V and 1 base at J; junction bases unmatched: 5. The CDR3 bases are TGTGCCAGCAGTCCCCGGGACAGGTCCTACAATGAGCAGTTCTTC. Protein: CASSPRDRSYNEQFF. The variable domain in full, with the rest retrieved from reference TRBV9 and TRBJ2-1, is DSGVTQTPKHLITATGQRVTLRCSPRSGDLSVYWYQQSLDQGLQFLIQYYNGEERAKGNILERFSAQQFPDLHSELNLSSLELGDSALYFCASSPRDRSYNEQFFGPGTRLTVL.

This chain uses TRBV6-6 with TRBJ2-2; 7 nucleotides match TRBD1. In germline, CDR1 is MNHNY, CDR2 SVGAGI (reference sequence). The V and J ends lost 0 bases and 3 bases, in that order; junction bases with no gene match: 1. This CDR3 has 15 amino acids. The DNA for the CDR3 is TGTGCCAGCAGTTACTCGGGGACAGACACCGGGGAGCTGTTTTTT. Translating it yields CASSYSGTDTGELFF.

This chain connects TRBV28 to TRBJ2-2; 12 nucleotides match TRBD2. Germline-derived CDR1 and CDR2 are MDHEN and SYDVKM. J gave up 1 base and V 8 bases, and 2 bases lay outside the gene matches. The CDR3 sequence is 15 residues long. Here the CDR3 DNA reads TGTGCCAGCCAGACTAGCGGGGGGAACACCGGGGAGCTGTTTTTT. Amino acids: CASQTSGGNTGELFF.

V usage is TRBV6-5 and J usage is TRBJ2-7; no reliable D call. CDR3 size: 16 residues. V was trimmed by 0 bases and J by 0 bases, leaving 12 bases between them. Per the germline V gene, CDR1 is MNHEY and CDR2 is SVGAGI. The CDR3 region is CASSYSHPGSSYEQYF. The CDR3 DNA reads TGTGCCAGCAGTTACTCTCACCCCGGTAGCTCCTACGAGCAGTACTTC.

The chain uses TRBV6-5 and TRBJ2-1; TRBD1 matches at 8 bases. The V gene end was trimmed by 7 bases and the J gene end by 9 bases; junction bases not matched to a gene: 11. Germline V CDR1 and CDR2: MNHEY, SVGAGI. CDR3 length equals 14 residues. CDR3 loop: CASTLRAGGIEQFF. In nucleotides, the CDR3 is TGTGCCAGCACCCTACGGGCAGGGGGCATTGAGCAGTTCTTC.